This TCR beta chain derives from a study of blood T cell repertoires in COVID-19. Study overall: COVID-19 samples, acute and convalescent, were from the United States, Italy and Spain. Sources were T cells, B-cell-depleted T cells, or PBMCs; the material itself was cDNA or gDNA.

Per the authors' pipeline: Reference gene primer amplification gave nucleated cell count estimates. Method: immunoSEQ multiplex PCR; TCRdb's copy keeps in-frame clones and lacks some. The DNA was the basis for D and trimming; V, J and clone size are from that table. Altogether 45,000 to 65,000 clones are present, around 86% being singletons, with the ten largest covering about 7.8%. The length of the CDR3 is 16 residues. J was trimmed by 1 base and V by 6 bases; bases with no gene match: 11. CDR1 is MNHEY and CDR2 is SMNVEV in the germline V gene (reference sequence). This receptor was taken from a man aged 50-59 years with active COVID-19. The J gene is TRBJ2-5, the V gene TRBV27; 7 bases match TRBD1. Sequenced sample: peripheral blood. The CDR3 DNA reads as TGTGCCAGCAGGCTGGGATGGACAGGCGCCCAAGAGACCCAGTACTTC. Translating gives CASRLGWTGAQETQYF.